This T cell receptor (beta chain) was profiled in a study of immune evolution from preneoplasia to lung adenocarcinoma. Study-wide background: HLA loss of heterozygosity: approximately 7.5% AIS, about 14% MIA, over 30% ADC, none AAH.

The CDR3 is 17 amino acids. Looked up from germline, CDR1 is MRHNA and CDR2 is SNTAGT. V lost 4 bases and J lost 0; bases outside the gene matches: 8. Two lung cancer pathologists independently confirmed each histologic diagnosis. Produced via immunoSEQ multiplex PCR; TCRdb's table is partial and in-frame only. The sample comprises several thousand clones, roughly 84% of which are singletons, and roughly 2.7% rests with the top ten. The sequence was obtained from an older donor with lung adenocarcinoma. V is TRBV6-4 and J is TRBJ1-1; 10 nucleotides align to TRBD1. Sequencing was performed on FFPE lung adenocarcinoma in situ tissue. In DNA form, the CDR3 reads TGTGCCAGCAGTGTGGGACAGGGGAATTATATGAACACTGAAGCTTTCTTT. Its translation: CASSVGQGNYMNTEAFF.